Following are 7 T cell receptor beta chains from one sample sequenced in a study of shared clonotypes between healthy human individuals. Repertoires were generated with immunoSEQ multiplex PCR, while TCRdb's copy carries only in-frame clones and drops some. The sample lists about 2.3 million clones, around 93% occurring once. Material for sequencing was naive CD4+ T cells from PBMCs. The sample's subset: CD45RA+ positively selected. All receptors come from a young man in good health. Some clones in this sample may be carry-over from other donors' samples.

V gene TRBV19 combines with J gene TRBJ2-1; D may be TRBD1 (6 bases). CDR3 size: 15 residues. Germline values: CDR1 LNHDA, CDR2 SQIVND (reference sequence). Trimming left V 6 bases short and J 5 bases short, with 17 bases between. The CDR3 region is CASRSELTGNNEQFF. The CDR3 DNA follows: TGTGCCAGTAGGAGCGAGTTGACAGGTAACAATGAGCAGTTCTTC.

The V gene is TRBV5-4, the J gene TRBJ2-7, with 9 bases fitting TRBD2. The germline V gene has CDR1 SGHNT and CDR2 YYREEE (reference sequence). This CDR3 has 14 residues. Germline trimming cut 3 bases from V and 3 bases from J; bases unmatched to any gene: 4. For the CDR3, the DNA is TGTGCCAGCAGCTCTCTAGCGGGAAGCTACGAGCAGTACTTC. Protein product: CASSSLAGSYEQYF.

The chain has TRBV6-5 and TRBJ1-2; TRBD1 aligns across 8 bases. CDR1 is MNHEY and CDR2 is SVGAGI in the germline V gene. The CDR3 runs to 14 residues. V shed 6 bases, J shed 7 bases, and the junction held 10 bases outside the gene matches. The CDR3 nucleotides read TGTGCCAGCAGGAGATCAGGACAGGGATCTGGCTACACCTTC. It is translated as CASRRSGQGSGYTF.

V gene TRBV25-1 combines with J gene TRBJ1-3, with D perhaps matching TRBD1 (5 bases). The germline CDR1 and CDR2 sequences are MGHDK and SYGVNS. V was pared by 3 bases and J by 0 bases, with 18 bases between. The CDR3 runs 18 residues. CDR3 in amino acids: CASSDPSSGSLSGNTIYF. DNA of the CDR3: TGTGCCAGCAGTGACCCGTCATCAGGGTCTCTCTCTGGAAACACCATATATTTT.

CDR3 nucleotide sequence: TGTGCCTGGAGTGAGGGGGGGGCGGCTAATGAAAAACTGTTTTTT. Translated: CAWSEGGAANEKLFF. The chain couples TRBV30 to TRBJ1-4; weak D call: TRBD1 (6 bases). Trimming left V 1 base short and J 3 bases short, with 12 bases between. The CDR3 covers 15 residues. Germline CDR1 GTSNPN, CDR2 SVGIG (reference sequence).

The CDR3 bases are TGTGCCAGCAGTCAGCCGGGACAGGGGGCGGGGGAGCAGTACTTC. This encodes CASSQPGQGAGEQYF. This chain links TRBV28 with TRBJ2-7, with 12 bases matching TRBD1. The trim removed 5 bases at V and 7 bases at J, leaving 9 bases unmatched. The CDR3 covers 15 residues. The germline CDR1 and CDR2 sequences are MDHEN and SYDVKM.

The gene calls are TRBV4-3 and TRBJ1-6; unclear D gene. The CDR3 length is 13 residues. The V gene lost 4 bases and the J gene lost 16 bases, with 17 bases spanning the gap. Per germline, CDR1 LGHNA and CDR2 YSLEER. CDR3 in amino acids: CASSLIPRAGLHF. CDR3 in DNA: TGCGCCAGCAGCCTCATTCCCCGGGCCGGTCTCCACTTT.